These 4 T cell receptor beta chains originate from one sample sequenced in a study of blood T cell repertoires in COVID-19. Some clones are missing from TCRdb's copy, which holds only in-frame ones; the method was immunoSEQ multiplex PCR. The sample has roughly 700,000 clones; 80% to 90% are singletons. Sequencing was done on a sample of peripheral blood. All receptors come from a young woman with acute or convalescent COVID-19.

V and J are TRBV6-5 and TRBJ1-4, with TRBD1 matching over 8 bases. The CDR3 has 14 residues. V lost 5 bases to trimming and J lost 8 bases; unmatched junction nucleotides: 7. Germline CDR1 reads MNHEY; CDR2 reads SVGAGI. The CDR3 sequence: CASSTQGAWEKLFF. The CDR3 region has the DNA TGTGCCAGCAGTACCCAGGGGGCATGGGAAAAACTGTTTTTT.

This clone was seen just once. V gene TRBV5-1 combines with J gene TRBJ1-2; no reliable D call. There are 14 residues in the CDR3. Per germline, CDR1 SGHRS and CDR2 YFSETQ. V lost 4 bases, J lost 4 bases, and 14 bases lay in between. CDR3 in DNA: TGCGCCAGCAGCGTCGGAGAGGGTCTCTATGGCTACACCTTC. Translating it yields CASSVGEGLYGYTF.

This clone was observed a single time. V usage is TRBV10-3 and J usage is TRBJ1-4; tentatively, D is TRBD1 (5 bases). The germline gives CDR1 ENHRY, CDR2 SYGVKD. The length of the CDR3 is 15 residues. V was pared by 0 bases and J by 3 bases, with 8 bases between. The CDR3 is CAISESQDPNEKLFF. The CDR3 nucleotides are TGTGCCATCAGTGAGTCACAGGATCCTAATGAAAAACTGTTTTTT.

This clone has a handful of counts. This CDR3 is also generated by other DNA sequences in the sample. V usage is TRBV9 and J usage is TRBJ1-1, with D possibly being TRBD1 (5 bases). Germline V gene lookup returns CDR1 SGDLS and CDR2 YYNGEE. The CDR3 extends over 13 amino acids. The V gene lost 0 bases and the J gene lost 5 bases, with 8 bases spanning the gap. CDR3 in amino acids: CASSVDRGTEAFF. The CDR3 DNA sequence: TGTGCCAGCAGCGTAGATAGGGGTACTGAAGCTTTCTTT.